This TCR beta chain was observed in a study of T-cell memory formation after mild COVID-19. TCRdb reprocessed the 5' RACE reads with MiXCR, giving one entry per CDR3 protein. Seen here are about 82,000 distinct CDR3 sequences, 9.5% to 15% observed once, and the top ten hold 40% to 45%. Losses at the gene ends were 3 bases for V and 4 bases for J; bases not matched to a gene: 0. Per germline, CDR1 SGHTA and CDR2 FQGTGA. The CDR3 contains 13 residues. In this sample, this clonotype turned up many times. The rearrangement joins TRBV7-3 to TRBJ2-1; 7 bases fit TRBD1. Sample: PBMCs or a T cell subset sorted from them (not recorded which). This TCR was recovered from a man aged 18 to 30 who had mild COVID-19 (a few samples of this study predate the infection). Cell type and time point are not known. The CDR3 is CASSLTGYNEQFF. The CDR3 coding sequence is TGTGCCAGCAGCTTGACAGGGTACAATGAGCAGTTCTTC.